The rows below give T cell receptor beta chains drawn from one sample of a study of blood T cells in healthy people across ages. Via MiXCR, TCRdb re-called the 5' RACE reads, giving one row per CDR3 protein. The sample lists over 1.5 million distinct CDR3 sequences, roughly 52% occurring once. Specimen: blood. All receptors derive from a woman aged 40 to 50 in good health. The CDR3 runs from the conserved cysteine through the conserved F or W. A D gene is named only where the DNA matches it firmly. Clone size appears in some rows only: once, few, many, or a class for an expanded clone.

v_call: TRBV6-5; clone_size: -; d_call: -; j_call: TRBJ2-1; cdr3_nt: TGTGCCAGCAGTTACGTCCCCTACAATGAGCAGTTCTTC; cdr3_aa: CASSYVPYNEQFF
v_call: TRBV21-1; clone_size: -; d_call: -; j_call: TRBJ2-5; cdr3_nt: TGTGCCACCTCGTACCTCAGGGGGCTGAGGAATTCGGAGACCCAGTACTTC; cdr3_aa: CATSYLRGLRNSETQYF
v_call: TRBV20-1; clone_size: -; d_call: TRBD2; j_call: TRBJ2-1; cdr3_nt: TGCAGTGCTACCACTAGCGGGTCGTCCTACAATGAGCAGTTCTTC; cdr3_aa: CSATTSGSSYNEQFF
v_call: TRBV28; clone_size: once; d_call: -; j_call: TRBJ2-7; cdr3_nt: TGTGCCAGCAGTCGCTGGGGCCGCTCCTACGAGCAGTACTTC; cdr3_aa: CASSRWGRSYEQYF
v_call: TRBV29-1; clone_size: many; d_call: -; j_call: TRBJ1-2; cdr3_nt: TGCAGCACCCGAGGGGGGGCGGACTATGGCTACACCTTC; cdr3_aa: CSTRGGADYGYTF
v_call: TRBV7-9; clone_size: -; d_call: TRBD2; j_call: TRBJ2-1; cdr3_nt: TGTGCCAGCAGCTTAGCGATACTAGCGGGCCTCAGAAGCTCCTACAATGAGCAGTTCTTC; cdr3_aa: CASSLAILAGLRSSYNEQFF
v_call: TRBV20-1; clone_size: -; d_call: -; j_call: TRBJ2-1; cdr3_nt: TGCAGTGCTAGAGGAGGGAGAACTCCCCTGAGTGAGCAGTTCTTC; cdr3_aa: CSARGGRTPLSEQFF
v_call: TRBV28; clone_size: few; d_call: -; j_call: TRBJ2-1; cdr3_nt: TGTGCCAGCATAGGGAGAGGGGCCAATGAGCAGTTCTTC; cdr3_aa: CASIGRGANEQFF
v_call: TRBV18; clone_size: few; d_call: -; j_call: TRBJ1-2; cdr3_nt: TGTGCCAGCTCACCGCAACCGCTCGGGGGGCTAGCTAACTATGGCTACACCTTC; cdr3_aa: CASSPQPLGGLANYGYTF
v_call: TRBV7-2; clone_size: -; d_call: -; j_call: TRBJ2-3; cdr3_nt: TGTGCCAGCAGCCTATGGCGGATCCGAGGCACAGATACGCAGTATTTT; cdr3_aa: CASSLWRIRGTDTQYF
v_call: TRBV6-6; clone_size: few; d_call: -; j_call: TRBJ1-6; cdr3_nt: TGTGCCAGCAGTTACTCAGGAGGTTCTAATTCACCCCTCCACTTT; cdr3_aa: CASSYSGGSNSPLHF
v_call: TRBV18; clone_size: -; d_call: -; j_call: TRBJ2-7; cdr3_nt: TGTGCCAGCTCACCACCAAACAGACGAGGCGAGCAGTACTTC; cdr3_aa: CASSPPNRRGEQYF
v_call: TRBV10-3; clone_size: -; d_call: TRBD2; j_call: TRBJ2-3; cdr3_nt: TGTGCCATCAGTGAGTCCAGCGGGGGGGCGAAAGATATGCAGTATTTT; cdr3_aa: CAISESSGGAKDMQYF
v_call: TRBV5-1; clone_size: -; d_call: -; j_call: TRBJ2-3; cdr3_nt: TGCGCCAGCAGCTTGCCAAGGGGGGAAGGTAGCACAGATACGCAGTATTTT; cdr3_aa: CASSLPRGEGSTDTQYF
v_call: TRBV3-1; clone_size: once; d_call: -; j_call: TRBJ2-4; cdr3_nt: TGTGCCAGCAGCCCTCAACTCCCCGGGACCCATAAAAGCATTCAGTACTTC; cdr3_aa: CASSPQLPGTHKSIQYF
v_call: TRBV29-1; clone_size: -; d_call: TRBD2; j_call: TRBJ2-2; cdr3_nt: TGCAGCGTTGGAGGACTAGCGGGGGGGAAGAACACCGGGGAGCTGTTTTTT; cdr3_aa: CSVGGLAGGKNTGELFF
v_call: TRBV5-1; clone_size: few; d_call: TRBD1; j_call: TRBJ1-2; cdr3_nt: TGCGCCAGCAGCTTGGCGGCAGGGGGAAGTCAACCCCCTTATGGCTACACCTTC; cdr3_aa: CASSLAAGGSQPPYGYTF
v_call: TRBV28; clone_size: -; d_call: -; j_call: TRBJ2-5; cdr3_nt: TGTGCCAGCAGTTTTACCGGGCCCCGGGAGACCCAGTACTTC; cdr3_aa: CASSFTGPRETQYF
v_call: TRBV3-1; clone_size: -; d_call: TRBD1; j_call: TRBJ2-7; cdr3_nt: TGTGCCAGCAGCCGGGGACAGACAACCTACGAGCAGTACTTC; cdr3_aa: CASSRGQTTYEQYF
v_call: TRBV7-2; clone_size: -; d_call: TRBD2; j_call: TRBJ2-7; cdr3_nt: TGTGCCAGCAGCTTAGCGCAAGCTAGCGGGGGTTACGAGCAGTACTTC; cdr3_aa: CASSLAQASGGYEQYF
v_call: TRBV7-2; clone_size: -; d_call: TRBD1; j_call: TRBJ1-5; cdr3_nt: TGTGCCAGCAGCGTATACGGACAGGGAGGAACCCAGCATTTT; cdr3_aa: CASSVYGQGGTQHF
v_call: TRBV13; clone_size: -; d_call: -; j_call: TRBJ1-6; cdr3_nt: TGTGCCAGCAGCCGGGGTGTGGCAGTGGATCATAATTCACCCCTCCACTTT; cdr3_aa: CASSRGVAVDHNSPLHF
v_call: TRBV28; clone_size: -; d_call: TRBD1; j_call: TRBJ2-1; cdr3_nt: TGTGCCAGCAGTCGTGAACAGGGGGCACCCAACAATGAGCAGTTCTTC; cdr3_aa: CASSREQGAPNNEQFF
v_call: TRBV5-6; clone_size: -; d_call: -; j_call: TRBJ2-6; cdr3_nt: TGTGCCAGCCACTCCGGGACTGAATCCTCTGGGGCCAACGTCCTGACTTTC; cdr3_aa: CASHSGTESSGANVLTF
v_call: TRBV2; clone_size: few; d_call: -; j_call: TRBJ1-2; cdr3_nt: TGTGCCAGCAGTGGGGACGGAACCCCGGGCTACACCTTC; cdr3_aa: CASSGDGTPGYTF
v_call: TRBV9; clone_size: -; d_call: -; j_call: TRBJ1-6; cdr3_nt: TGTGCCAGCAGCGTAGGAAACCTAGGCCTATCACCCCTCCACTTT; cdr3_aa: CASSVGNLGLSPLHF
v_call: TRBV28; clone_size: -; d_call: -; j_call: TRBJ2-7; cdr3_nt: TGTGCCAGCATCCCTTCCGGACAGCCCTACGAGCAGTACTTC; cdr3_aa: CASIPSGQPYEQYF
v_call: TRBV11-2; clone_size: few; d_call: TRBD2; j_call: TRBJ2-7; cdr3_nt: TGTGCCAGCACCGGATTTAGCGGGGACTCCTACGAGCAGTACTTC; cdr3_aa: CASTGFSGDSYEQYF
v_call: TRBV12-3/TRBV12-4; clone_size: -; d_call: -; j_call: TRBJ1-2; cdr3_nt: TGTGCCAGCGGATTATTCAGTGGTGGCTACACCTTC; cdr3_aa: CASGLFSGGYTF
v_call: TRBV20-1; clone_size: -; d_call: TRBD2; j_call: TRBJ2-1; cdr3_nt: TGCAGTCCTCAGGGCGGGGGGGCAGTCTATGAGCAGTTCTTC; cdr3_aa: CSPQGGGAVYEQFF
v_call: TRBV6-5; clone_size: -; d_call: TRBD1; j_call: TRBJ1-2; cdr3_nt: TGTGCCAGCAGCCCCGGACAGGGCGTGGGGGGCTACACCTTC; cdr3_aa: CASSPGQGVGGYTF
v_call: TRBV10-1; clone_size: -; d_call: -; j_call: TRBJ1-2; cdr3_nt: TGCGCCAGCAGTGAGTCGATTAGCCAGCCGGGTGGCTACACCTTC; cdr3_aa: CASSESISQPGGYTF
v_call: TRBV20-1; clone_size: -; d_call: TRBD1; j_call: TRBJ1-2; cdr3_nt: TGCAGTGCTAGGGAGGGGGCCAGGAGAGGCTACACCTTC; cdr3_aa: CSAREGARRGYTF
v_call: TRBV6-6; clone_size: -; d_call: -; j_call: TRBJ1-6; cdr3_nt: TGTGCCAGCAGGGCGGACAGCAGCAATTCACCCCTCCACTTT; cdr3_aa: CASRADSSNSPLHF
v_call: TRBV6-6; clone_size: -; d_call: TRBD1; j_call: TRBJ1-4; cdr3_nt: TGTGCCAGCAGGAAGCAGGGGGCGCAAGAAAAACTGTTTTTT; cdr3_aa: CASRKQGAQEKLFF
v_call: TRBV20-1; clone_size: -; d_call: -; j_call: TRBJ2-7; cdr3_nt: TGCAGTGCTAGTATACCTCCTCCGCCCTACGAGCAGTACTTC; cdr3_aa: CSASIPPPPYEQYF
v_call: TRBV7-2; clone_size: -; d_call: TRBD1; j_call: TRBJ2-3; cdr3_nt: TGTGCCAGCAACTATACCGCCGGGACAGGGAGCACAGATACGCAGTATTTT; cdr3_aa: CASNYTAGTGSTDTQYF
v_call: TRBV7-9; clone_size: -; d_call: -; j_call: TRBJ2-1; cdr3_nt: TGTGCCAGCAGCTACGGGGCCCAAGAGCAGTTCTTC; cdr3_aa: CASSYGAQEQFF
v_call: TRBV4-1; clone_size: -; d_call: TRBD1; j_call: TRBJ2-7; cdr3_nt: TGCGCCAGCAGCCAATTTGAGGGGGCGGCTATTTTGGAGCAGTACTTC; cdr3_aa: CASSQFEGAAILEQYF
v_call: TRBV20-1; clone_size: -; d_call: -; j_call: TRBJ2-5; cdr3_nt: TGCAGTGCTAGAGGGGGTCGGGCGCAAGAGACCCAGTACTTC; cdr3_aa: CSARGGRAQETQYF
v_call: TRBV12-5; clone_size: -; d_call: -; j_call: TRBJ2-1; cdr3_nt: TGTGCTAGTGGTTTGAAAGTGGATGGACTCCTCAATGAGCAGTTCTTC; cdr3_aa: CASGLKVDGLLNEQFF
v_call: TRBV5-1; clone_size: few; d_call: TRBD2; j_call: TRBJ2-3; cdr3_nt: TGCGCCAGCAGCTCCTTACTAGCGGGGAGAGCAGATACGCAGTATTTT; cdr3_aa: CASSSLLAGRADTQYF
v_call: TRBV12-3/TRBV12-4; clone_size: -; d_call: TRBD2; j_call: TRBJ2-3; cdr3_nt: TGTGCCAGCAGAAACCGGGGGGGCGCCCCAGATACGCAGTATTTT; cdr3_aa: CASRNRGGAPDTQYF
v_call: TRBV6-2/TRBV6-3; clone_size: -; d_call: -; j_call: TRBJ2-1; cdr3_nt: TGTGCCAGCAGCCAATTACTAGTCAATGAGCAGTTCTTC; cdr3_aa: CASSQLLVNEQFF
v_call: TRBV7-2; clone_size: -; d_call: TRBD1; j_call: TRBJ1-2; cdr3_nt: TGTGCCAGCAGCTTATGGTCTCCTAACAGGGGGCATGGCTACACCTTC; cdr3_aa: CASSLWSPNRGHGYTF
v_call: TRBV4-2; clone_size: -; d_call: TRBD1; j_call: TRBJ2-7; cdr3_nt: TGTGCCAGCAGCCCCCGTCAGACAGGGGGCGTCTACGAGCAGTACTTC; cdr3_aa: CASSPRQTGGVYEQYF
v_call: TRBV6-2/TRBV6-3; clone_size: few; d_call: -; j_call: TRBJ2-5; cdr3_nt: TGTGCCAGCAGCCAGCATGAGACCCAGTACTTC; cdr3_aa: CASSQHETQYF
v_call: TRBV28; clone_size: -; d_call: TRBD2; j_call: TRBJ2-1; cdr3_nt: TGTGCCAGCCGGGAGGGACTAGCGGGGTTCTACAATGAGGAGTTCTTC; cdr3_aa: CASREGLAGFYNEEFF
v_call: TRBV15; clone_size: -; d_call: TRBD1; j_call: TRBJ1-2; cdr3_nt: TGTGCCACCAGCAGAGATTTGGGCAGGGGGCGATACTATGGCTACACCTTC; cdr3_aa: CATSRDLGRGRYYGYTF
v_call: TRBV20-1; clone_size: few; d_call: TRBD2; j_call: TRBJ2-5; cdr3_nt: TGCAGTGCTAGAGATGGGCTAGCGGGGTCCTGGGGGCAAGAGACCCAGTACTTC; cdr3_aa: CSARDGLAGSWGQETQYF
v_call: TRBV25-1; clone_size: -; d_call: -; j_call: TRBJ2-2; cdr3_nt: TGTGCCAGCATAGGCTATTACACCGGGGAGCTGTTTTTT; cdr3_aa: CASIGYYTGELFF
v_call: TRBV28; clone_size: -; d_call: TRBD1; j_call: TRBJ1-4; cdr3_nt: TGTGCCAGCAGTTTATTAGGTCAGGGGGCGGATGAAAAACTGTTTTTT; cdr3_aa: CASSLLGQGADEKLFF
v_call: TRBV5-1; clone_size: -; d_call: TRBD2; j_call: TRBJ2-5; cdr3_nt: TGCGCCAGCAGCGAGTTAGCGGGGGTTCTAGAGACCCAGTACTTC; cdr3_aa: CASSELAGVLETQYF
v_call: TRBV7-3; clone_size: -; d_call: -; j_call: TRBJ2-5; cdr3_nt: TGTGCCAGCAGCTCCCACCCGGGGGAGACCCAGTACTTC; cdr3_aa: CASSSHPGETQYF
v_call: TRBV19; clone_size: -; d_call: -; j_call: TRBJ2-1; cdr3_nt: TGTGCCAGTAGTATGCTAGCTTACAATGAGCAGTTCTTC; cdr3_aa: CASSMLAYNEQFF